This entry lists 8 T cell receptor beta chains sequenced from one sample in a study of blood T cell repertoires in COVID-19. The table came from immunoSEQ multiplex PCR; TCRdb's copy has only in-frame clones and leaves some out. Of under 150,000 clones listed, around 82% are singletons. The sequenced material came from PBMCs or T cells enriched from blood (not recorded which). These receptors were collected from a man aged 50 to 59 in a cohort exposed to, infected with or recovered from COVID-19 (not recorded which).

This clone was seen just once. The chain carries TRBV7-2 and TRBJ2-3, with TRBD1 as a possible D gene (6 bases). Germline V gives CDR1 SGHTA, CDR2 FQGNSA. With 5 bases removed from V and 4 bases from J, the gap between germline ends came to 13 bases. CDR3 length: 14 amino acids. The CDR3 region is CASSKGVGADTQYF. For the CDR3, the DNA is TGTGCCAGCAGCAAGGGGGTGGGGGCAGATACGCAGTATTTT. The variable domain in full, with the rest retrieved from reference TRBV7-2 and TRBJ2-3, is GAGVSQSPSNKVTEKGKDVELRCDPISGHTALYWYRQSLGQGLEFLIYFQGNSAPDKSGLPSDRFSAERTGGSVSTLTIQRTQQEDSAVYLCASSKGVGADTQYFGPGTRLTVL.

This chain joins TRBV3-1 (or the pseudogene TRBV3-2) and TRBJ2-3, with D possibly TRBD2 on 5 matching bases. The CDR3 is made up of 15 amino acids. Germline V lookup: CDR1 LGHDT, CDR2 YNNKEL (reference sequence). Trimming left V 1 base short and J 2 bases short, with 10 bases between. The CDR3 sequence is CASSQAASPTDTQYF. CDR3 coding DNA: TGTGCCAGCAGCCAAGCAGCTAGCCCCACAGATACGCAGTATTTT.

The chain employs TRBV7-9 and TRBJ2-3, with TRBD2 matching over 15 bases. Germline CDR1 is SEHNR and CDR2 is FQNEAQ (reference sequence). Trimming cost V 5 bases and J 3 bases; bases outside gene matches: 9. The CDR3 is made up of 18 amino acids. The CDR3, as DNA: TGTGCCAGCAGCCTCGGACTAGCGGGGGGGCTAAAGACAGATACGCAGTATTTT. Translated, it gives CASSLGLAGGLKTDTQYF.

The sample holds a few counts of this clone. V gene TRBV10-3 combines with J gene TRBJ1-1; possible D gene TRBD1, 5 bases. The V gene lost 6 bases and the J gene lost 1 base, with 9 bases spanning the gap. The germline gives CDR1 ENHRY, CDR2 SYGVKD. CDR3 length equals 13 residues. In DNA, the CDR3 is TGTGCCATCAGGCTGACAGAGAACACTGAAGCTTTCTTT. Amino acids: CAIRLTENTEAFF.

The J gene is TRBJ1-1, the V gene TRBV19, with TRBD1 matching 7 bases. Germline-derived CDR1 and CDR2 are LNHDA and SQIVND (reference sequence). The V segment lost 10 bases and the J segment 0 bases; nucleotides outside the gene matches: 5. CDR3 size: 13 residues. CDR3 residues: CATGDSMNTEAFF. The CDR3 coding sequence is TGTGCCACCGGGGACAGTATGAACACTGAAGCTTTCTTT.

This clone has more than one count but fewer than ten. The CDR3 reads CASSPTGDATNEKLFF. CDR3 coding DNA: TGCGCCAGCAGCCCGACAGGGGATGCAACTAATGAAAAACTGTTTTTT. The genes are TRBV5-1 and TRBJ1-4; 8 bases match TRBD1. The CDR3 runs 16 residues. V was clipped by 4 bases and J by 0 bases; unmatched bases: 5. Germline V CDR1 and CDR2: SGHRS, YFSETQ. The variable domain in full, with the rest retrieved from reference TRBV5-1 and TRBJ1-4, is KAGVTQTPRYLIKTRGQQVTLSCSPISGHRSVSWYQQTPGQGLQFLFEYFSETQRNKGNFPGRFSGRQFSNSRSEMNVSTLELGDSALYLCASSPTGDATNEKLFFGSGTQLSVL.

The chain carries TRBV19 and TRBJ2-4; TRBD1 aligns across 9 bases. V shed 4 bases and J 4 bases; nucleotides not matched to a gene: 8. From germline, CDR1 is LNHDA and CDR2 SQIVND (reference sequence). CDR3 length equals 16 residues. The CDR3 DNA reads TGTGCCAGTAGTACCCTCCGGACAGGGGCAAAAAACATTCAGTACTTC. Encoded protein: CASSTLRTGAKNIQYF.

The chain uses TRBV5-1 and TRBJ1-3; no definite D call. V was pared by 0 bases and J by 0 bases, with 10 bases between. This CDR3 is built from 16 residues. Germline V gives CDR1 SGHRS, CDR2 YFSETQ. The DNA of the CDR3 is TGCGCCAGCAGCTTGGAGACATCCGCCTCTGGAAACACCATATATTTT. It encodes CASSLETSASGNTIYF. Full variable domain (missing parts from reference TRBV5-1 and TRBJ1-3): KAGVTQTPRYLIKTRGQQVTLSCSPISGHRSVSWYQQTPGQGLQFLFEYFSETQRNKGNFPGRFSGRQFSNSRSEMNVSTLELGDSALYLCASSLETSASGNTIYFGEGSWLTVV.